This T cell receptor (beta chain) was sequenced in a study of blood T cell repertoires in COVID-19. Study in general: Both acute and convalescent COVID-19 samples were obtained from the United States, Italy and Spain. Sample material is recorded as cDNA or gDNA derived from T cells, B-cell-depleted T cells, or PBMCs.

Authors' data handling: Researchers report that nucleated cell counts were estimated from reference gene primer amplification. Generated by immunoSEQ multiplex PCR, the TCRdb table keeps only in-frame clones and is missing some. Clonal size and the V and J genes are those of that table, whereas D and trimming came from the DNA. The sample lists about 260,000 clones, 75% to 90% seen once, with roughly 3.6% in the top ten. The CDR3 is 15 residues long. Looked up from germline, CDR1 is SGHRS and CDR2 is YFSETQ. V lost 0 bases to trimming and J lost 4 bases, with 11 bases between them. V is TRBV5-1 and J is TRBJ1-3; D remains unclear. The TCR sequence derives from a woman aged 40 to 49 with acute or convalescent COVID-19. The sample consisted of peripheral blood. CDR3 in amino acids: CASSLEAGRGNTIYF. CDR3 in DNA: TGCGCCAGCAGCTTGGAGGCCGGGAGGGGAAACACCATATATTTT.